One and the same sample provided the 24 T cell receptor beta chains below, sequenced in a study of regulatory T cells in long-lasting Graves disease. Library construction for TCR beta used iRepertoire HTBI primers and Arm-PCR of CDR3 regions. Each CDR3 protein gets one entry after TCRdb re-called the multiplex PCR reads with MiXCR. The repertoire has about 420,000 distinct CDR3 sequences, roughly 15% of them found once; the top ten carry approximately 22%. The time point is: newly diagnosed GD, antithyroid drugs for less than 3 months. Making the TCR library involved RNA that had been extracted from PBMCs. These data also formed part of another study, on T cells in Graves' hyperthyroidism and ophthalmopathy.

Material: peripheral blood mononuclear cells (PBMCs), obtained at new diagnosis, from a patient treated with antithyroid drugs. The receptor set was obtained from a young woman with Graves disease.

This clonotype was observed many times. The chain couples TRBV7-2 to TRBJ2-7; possibly TRBD2 for D (6 bases). The CDR3 runs to 12 residues. Germline-derived CDR1 and CDR2 are SGHTA and FQGNSA. V lost 5 bases and J 6 bases, leaving 11 bases between the germline ends. The CDR3 region has the DNA TGTGCCAGCAGCAAAAGGGGAGGCGAGCAGTACTTC. Residues: CASSKRGGEQYF.

This clonotype came up a few times. This chain joins TRBV6-1 and TRBJ1-1, with 7 bases lining up with TRBD1. V trimming: 6 bases; J trimming: 0 bases; junction bases outside the gene matches: 13. CDR1 is MNHNS, CDR2 SASEGT, per germline. This CDR3 region has 17 residues. The CDR3 sequence: CASSPEGTGALNTEAFF. CDR3 nucleotide sequence: TGTGCCAGCAGCCCAGAGGGTACAGGGGCTTTGAACACTGAAGCTTTCTTT.

The chain recombines TRBV4-3 with TRBJ2-2; weak D call: TRBD1 (5 bases). The V end was cut by 0 bases, the J end by 7 bases, with 15 bases between. Germline V lookup: CDR1 LGHNA, CDR2 YSLEER. The CDR3 is 16 residues long. The CDR3 region is CASSQEGQGGVGELFF. The CDR3 coding sequence is TGCGCCAGCAGCCAAGAGGGCCAGGGTGGAGTCGGGGAGCTGTTTTTT.

In the case of this clonotype: This may stem from a read error, because a much larger clone lies one nucleotide away. The J gene is TRBJ1-5, the V gene TRBV6-2 or TRBV6-3, with D maybe TRBD1 (5 bases). This CDR3 is built from 16 residues. CDR1 and CDR2 from the germline V gene are MNHEY and SVGEGT. CDR3 sequence: CTSTPRAGYSNQPQHF. In DNA, the CDR3 is TGTACCAGCACTCCCAGGGCGGGGTATAGCAATCAGCCCCAGCATTTT.

The J gene is TRBJ2-1, the V gene TRBV24-1; TRBD2 agrees at 7 bases. Trimming took 1 base from V and 7 from J; bases not matched to a gene: 9. Looked up from germline, CDR1 is KGHDR and CDR2 is SFDVKD. CDR3 size: 16 residues. The CDR3 DNA sequence: TGTGCCACCAGTGATTTTCCGGCTAGCGGCGAGAATGAGCAGTTCTTC. Amino acid sequence: CATSDFPASGENEQFF.

This clonotype occurred many times. One end of the junction does not line up with germline, which may come from a read error. The chain couples TRBV12-3 or TRBV12-4 to TRBJ1-4; D is unclear. This CDR3 is 11 amino acids long. CDR3 in DNA: TGTGCCAGCAGCTTAGGAGAAAAACTGTTTTTT. Translation gives CASSLGEKLFF.

In regard to this clonotype: Since a far larger clone is one base different, this is likely a read error. The chain links TRBV6-2 or TRBV6-3 to TRBJ2-7, with TRBD1 matching over 9 bases. The V gene end was trimmed by 8 bases and the J gene end by 7 bases; junction bases not matched to a gene: 15. Per germline, CDR1 MNHEY and CDR2 SVGEGT. The CDR3 contains 15 residues. The CDR3 is CASVPGDRAYNEQYF. Written as DNA, the CDR3 is TGTGCCAGCGTCCCAGGGGACAGGGCCTACAATGAGCAGTACTTC.

About this clonotype: This may be a read error, as it is one base from a much larger clone. Here the CDR3 omits its conserved ending phenylalanine or tryptophan, so a read error is the likely source. This chain joins TRBV12-3 or TRBV12-4 and TRBJ1-1; TRBD1 might be the D (5 bases). With 7 bases removed from V and 8 bases from J, the gap between germline ends came to 17 bases. There are 13 residues in the CDR3. The CDR3 protein is CASISGGSGEAFL. CDR3 DNA sequence: TGTGCCAGCATATCGGGGGGGTCGGGGGAAGCTTTCCTT.

The V gene is TRBV5-4, the J gene TRBJ2-5; 12 bases fit TRBD2. The CDR3 is 17 amino acids. Germline CDR1 and CDR2: SGHNT and YYREEE (reference sequence). V lost 0 bases and J lost 5; bases outside the gene matches: 8. The CDR3 nucleotides are TGTGCCAGCAGCTTGGCCCCACTAGCGGGAGGCTGGGAGACCCAGTACTTC. Its translation: CASSLAPLAGGWETQYF.

In its sample, this clonotype was seen many times. J is TRBJ1-1 and V is TRBV20-1, with D unresolved. In germline, CDR1 is DFQATT, CDR2 SNEGSKA (reference sequence). The CDR3 loop spans 13 amino acids. V dropped 2 bases and J dropped 1 base, with 8 bases sitting between them. CDR3 coding DNA: TGCAGTGCTAGAAAAGACGGGAACACTGAAGCTTTCTTT. This gives the protein CSARKDGNTEAFF.

This chain links TRBV20-1 with TRBJ2-7, with 12 nucleotides matching TRBD2. The CDR3 is 13 amino acids. Germline V gene data show CDR1 as DFQATT and CDR2 as SNEGSKA (reference sequence). CDR3 region: CSGTSGLSYEQYF. CDR3 coding DNA: TGCAGCGGGACTAGCGGGCTATCCTACGAGCAGTACTTC.

This clonotype was detected a few times. CDR3 protein: CASSLTHRTGVDYGYTF. CDR3 DNA sequence: TGTGCCAGCAGTTTAACGCATAGGACAGGGGTAGACTATGGCTACACCTTC. The V call is TRBV12-3 or TRBV12-4, the J call TRBJ1-2; 9 bases line up with TRBD1. This CDR3 has 17 amino acids. The V and J ends lost 2 bases and 3 bases, in that order; junction bases with no gene match: 10.

This clonotype was seen at least ten times. CDR3 sequence: CASSSGLTPNTEAFF. CDR3 DNA: TGTGCCAGCAGTTCCGGTCTGACACCGAACACTGAAGCTTTCTTT. The V gene is TRBV27, the J gene TRBJ1-1; no definite D call. The CDR3 is 15 amino acids. Germline loops: CDR1 MNHEY, CDR2 SMNVEV (reference sequence). V was cut by 4 bases and J by 1 base, with 13 bases left in between.

The J gene is TRBJ2-5, the V gene TRBV18; 7 bases map to TRBD1. The CDR3 covers 15 residues. In germline, CDR1 is KGHSH, CDR2 LQKENI. V trimming: 3 bases; J trimming: 2 bases; junction bases outside the gene matches: 6. The CDR3 nucleotides read TGTGCCAGCTCACCTACCCCGACAGGGCAAGAGACCCAGTACTTC. Translating gives CASSPTPTGQETQYF.

This clonotype was observed many times. The chain employs TRBV12-3 or TRBV12-4 and TRBJ1-4; D uncertain. CDR3 length equals 14 residues. Between the trimmed V and J ends, which lost 2 bases and 0 bases, there was a span of 4 bases. The CDR3 spells CASSLRATNEKLFF. The CDR3 DNA is TGTGCCAGCAGTTTACGAGCAACTAATGAAAAACTGTTTTTT.

This clonotype was observed at least ten times. The rearrangement links TRBV29-1 to TRBJ2-1; D remains unclear. Germline lookup yields CDR1 SQVTM and CDR2 ANQGSEA. V gave up 6 bases and J gave up 2 bases, with 11 bases separating them. The CDR3 runs 13 residues. Here the CDR3 reads CSVALGTYNEQFF. CDR3 nucleotides: TGCAGCGTGGCCCTTGGGACCTACAATGAGCAGTTCTTC.

The chain is built from TRBV10-3 and TRBJ2-1; 13 nucleotides align to TRBD2. The V and J ends lost 4 bases and 7 bases, in that order; junction bases with no gene match: 4. Germline V gives CDR1 ENHRY, CDR2 SYGVKD. The CDR3 loop spans 15 amino acids. CDR3 loop: CAISGTSGGQNEQFF. The CDR3, as DNA: TGTGCCATCAGTGGGACTAGCGGGGGCCAAAATGAGCAGTTCTTC.

This chain joins TRBV5-1 and TRBJ2-3, with D possibly being TRBD2 (6 bases). Germline CDR1 reads SGHRS; CDR2 reads YFSETQ. The CDR3 runs 14 residues. V dropped 0 bases and J dropped 4 bases, with 9 bases sitting between them. CDR3 nucleotide sequence: TGCGCCAGCAGCTTGGTGCCGGGAGCAGATACGCAGTATTTT. It encodes CASSLVPGADTQYF. The full variable domain, in which reference TRBV5-1 and TRBJ2-3 provide the parts outside the CDR3, is KAGVTQTPRYLIKTRGQQVTLSCSPISGHRSVSWYQQTPGQGLQFLFEYFSETQRNKGNFPGRFSGRQFSNSRSEMNVSTLELGDSALYLCASSLVPGADTQYFGPGTRLTVL.

This clonotype has at least ten counts. The V and J genes are TRBV20-1 and TRBJ2-3, with 8 positions matching TRBD2. V was clipped by 5 bases and J by 7 bases; unmatched bases: 8. Germline V lookup: CDR1 DFQATT, CDR2 SNEGSKA (reference sequence). CDR3 length equals 13 residues. The CDR3 loop is CSAFRGGKHTQYF. The DNA for the CDR3 is TGCAGTGCTTTTCGGGGGGGAAAGCATACGCAGTATTTT.

This clonotype was detected many times. This chain links TRBV7-3 with TRBJ2-1; the D is unclear. Between the trimmed V and J ends, which lost 0 bases and 8 bases, there was a span of 11 bases. There are 14 residues in the CDR3. CDR1 and CDR2 (germline): SGHTA, FQGTGA. Here the CDR3 reads CASSLTGPSDEQFF. The CDR3, as DNA: TGTGCCAGCAGCTTAACAGGGCCTTCGGATGAGCAGTTCTTC.

This clonotype was observed many times. The CDR3 region is CSVITSGGGDTQYF. In nucleotides, the CDR3 is TGCAGCGTAATTACTAGCGGGGGTGGGGATACGCAGTATTTT. This chain uses TRBV29-1 with TRBJ2-3, with 11 bases fitting TRBD2. The CDR3 extends over 14 amino acids. Germline CDR1 reads SQVTM; CDR2 reads ANQGSEA. Trimming cost V 6 bases and J 6 bases; bases outside gene matches: 8.

On this clonotype itself: An end of the junction differs from the germline gene, which may be a read error. CDR3 protein: CASTHSASLNEQSF. In DNA form, the CDR3 reads TGTGCCAGCACTCATTCGGCTAGCCTCAATGAGCAGTCCTTC. This chain connects TRBV12-3 or TRBV12-4 to TRBJ2-1, with D perhaps TRBD2 (5 bases). The CDR3 covers 14 residues.

This clonotype has only a few counts. The chain is built from TRBV12-3 or TRBV12-4 and TRBJ1-3; D gene uncertain. The V and J ends lost 1 base and 2 bases respectively, with 21 bases between them. The CDR3 runs to 19 residues. The CDR3 coding sequence is TGTGCCAGCAGTTTAGTGCGAGGACCGGGGAAGGGAGCTGGAAACACCATATATTTT. This gives the protein CASSLVRGPGKGAGNTIYF.

This clonotype turned up a few times. The chain recombines TRBV10-3 with TRBJ2-7; tentatively, D is TRBD1 (6 bases). Germline lookup yields CDR1 ENHRY and CDR2 SYGVKD. This CDR3 contains 12 residues. Trimming removed 6 bases at V and 3 bases at J, with 9 bases between. The CDR3 loop is CAIRGADYEQYF. The CDR3, as DNA: TGTGCCATCAGGGGGGCTGACTACGAGCAGTACTTC.